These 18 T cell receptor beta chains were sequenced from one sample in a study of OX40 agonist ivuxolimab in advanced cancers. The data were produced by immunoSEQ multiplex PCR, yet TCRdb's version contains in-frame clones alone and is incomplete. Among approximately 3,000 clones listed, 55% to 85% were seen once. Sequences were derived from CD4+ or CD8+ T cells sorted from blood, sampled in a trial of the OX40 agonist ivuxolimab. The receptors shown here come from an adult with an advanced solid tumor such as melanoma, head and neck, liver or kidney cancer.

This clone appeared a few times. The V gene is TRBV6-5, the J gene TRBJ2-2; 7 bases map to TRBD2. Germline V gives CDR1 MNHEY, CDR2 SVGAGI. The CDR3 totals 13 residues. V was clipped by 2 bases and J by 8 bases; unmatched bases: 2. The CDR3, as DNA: TGTGCCAGCAGTTACAAGGGAGGGGGGGAGCTGTTTTTT. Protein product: CASSYKGGGELFF.

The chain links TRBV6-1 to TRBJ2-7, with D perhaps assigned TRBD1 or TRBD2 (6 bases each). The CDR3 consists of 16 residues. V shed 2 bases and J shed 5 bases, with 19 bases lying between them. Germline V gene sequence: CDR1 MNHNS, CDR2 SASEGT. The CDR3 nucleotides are TGTGCCAGCAGTGAATTGAGGGGGGTGGGAGTCAACGAGCAGTACTTC. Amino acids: CASSELRGVGVNEQYF.

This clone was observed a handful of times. The CDR3 nucleotides are TGTGCCAGCAGTGAGAGACAGGGGGCGAATTCACCCCTCCACTTT. The encoded protein is CASSERQGANSPLHF. This sequence joins TRBV6-1 and TRBJ1-6, with 10 bases aligning to TRBD1. From germline, CDR1 is MNHNS and CDR2 SASEGT. Trimming removed 3 bases from V and 7 bases from J; junction bases left unmatched: 3. The CDR3 length is 15 residues.

CDR3 sequence reads: CAISGQGNEKLFF. The CDR3 DNA reads as TGTGCCATCAGTGGACAGGGGAATGAAAAACTGTTTTTT. This chain uses TRBV10-3 with TRBJ1-4; 8 nucleotides match TRBD1. The CDR3 extends over 13 amino acids. The trim removed 4 bases at V and 5 bases at J, leaving 0 bases unmatched. Per germline, CDR1 ENHRY and CDR2 SYGVKD.

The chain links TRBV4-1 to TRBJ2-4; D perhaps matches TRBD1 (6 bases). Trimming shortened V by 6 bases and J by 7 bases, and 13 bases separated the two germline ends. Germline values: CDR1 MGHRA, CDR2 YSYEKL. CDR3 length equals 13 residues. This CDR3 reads CASSLGQRNIQYF. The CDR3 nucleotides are TGCGCCAGCAGTCTCGGACAGAGGAACATTCAGTACTTC.

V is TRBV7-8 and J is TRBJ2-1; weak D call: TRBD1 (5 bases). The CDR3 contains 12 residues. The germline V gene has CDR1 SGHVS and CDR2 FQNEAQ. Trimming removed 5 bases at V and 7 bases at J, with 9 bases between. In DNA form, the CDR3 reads TGTGCCAGCAGCCCAGGGCTAAATGAGCAGTTCTTC. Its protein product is CASSPGLNEQFF.

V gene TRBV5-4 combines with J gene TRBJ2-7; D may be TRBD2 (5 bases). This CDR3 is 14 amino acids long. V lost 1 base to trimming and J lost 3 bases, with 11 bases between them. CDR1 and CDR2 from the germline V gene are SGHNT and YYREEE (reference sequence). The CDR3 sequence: CASSLWENYYEQYF. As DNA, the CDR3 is TGTGCCAGCAGCTTGTGGGAGAATTACTACGAGCAGTACTTC.

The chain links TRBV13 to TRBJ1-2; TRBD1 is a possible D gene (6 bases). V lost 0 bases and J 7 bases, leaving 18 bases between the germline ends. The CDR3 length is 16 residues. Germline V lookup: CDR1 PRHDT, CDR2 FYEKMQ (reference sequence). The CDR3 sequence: CASSLGRGRGDFGYTF. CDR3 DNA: TGTGCCAGCAGCTTAGGTCGGGGCAGGGGCGATTTTGGCTACACCTTC.

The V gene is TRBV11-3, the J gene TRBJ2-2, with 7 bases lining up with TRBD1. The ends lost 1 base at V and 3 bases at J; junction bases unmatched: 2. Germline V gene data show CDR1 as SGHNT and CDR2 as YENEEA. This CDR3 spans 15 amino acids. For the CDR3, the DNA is TGTGCCAGCAGCTTAGCACAGGGGCACACCGGGGAGCTGTTTTTT. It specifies CASSLAQGHTGELFF.

CDR3 in amino acids: CASSATSPSRPNTGELFF. The DNA of the CDR3 is TGTGCCAGCAGTGCGACCTCTCCTAGCCGTCCGAACACCGGGGAGCTGTTTTTT. The rearrangement uses TRBV27 and TRBJ2-2; the D gene is possibly TRBD2 (5 bases). Per germline, CDR1 MNHEY and CDR2 SMNVEV (reference sequence). This CDR3 spans 18 amino acids. Trimming took off 5 bases at V and 0 bases at J, with 19 bases between the two ends.

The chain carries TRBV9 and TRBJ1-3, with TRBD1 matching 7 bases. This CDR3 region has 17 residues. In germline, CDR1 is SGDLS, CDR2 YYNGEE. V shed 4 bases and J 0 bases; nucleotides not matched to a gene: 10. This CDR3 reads CASSPGGTRSSGNTIYF. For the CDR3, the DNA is TGTGCCAGCAGCCCAGGGGGTACCCGGAGCTCTGGAAACACCATATATTTT.

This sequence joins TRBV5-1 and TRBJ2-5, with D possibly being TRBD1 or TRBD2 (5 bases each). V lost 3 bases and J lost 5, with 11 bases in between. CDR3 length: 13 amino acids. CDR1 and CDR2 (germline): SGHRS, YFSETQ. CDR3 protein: CASSWGYGETQYF. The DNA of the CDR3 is TGCGCCAGCAGCTGGGGGTACGGGGAGACCCAGTACTTC.

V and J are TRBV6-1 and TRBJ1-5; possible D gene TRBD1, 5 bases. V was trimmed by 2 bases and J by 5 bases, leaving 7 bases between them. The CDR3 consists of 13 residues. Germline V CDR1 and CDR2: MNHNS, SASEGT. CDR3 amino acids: CASSEPTDQPQHF. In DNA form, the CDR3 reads TGTGCCAGCAGTGAACCGACAGATCAGCCCCAGCATTTT.

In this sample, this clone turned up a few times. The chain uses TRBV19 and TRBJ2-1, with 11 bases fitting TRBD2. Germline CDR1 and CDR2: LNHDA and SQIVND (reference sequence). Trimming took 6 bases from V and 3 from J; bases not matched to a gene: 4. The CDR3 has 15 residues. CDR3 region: CASRQTSGDYNEQFF. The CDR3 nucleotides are TGTGCCAGTAGGCAGACTAGCGGGGACTACAATGAGCAGTTCTTC.

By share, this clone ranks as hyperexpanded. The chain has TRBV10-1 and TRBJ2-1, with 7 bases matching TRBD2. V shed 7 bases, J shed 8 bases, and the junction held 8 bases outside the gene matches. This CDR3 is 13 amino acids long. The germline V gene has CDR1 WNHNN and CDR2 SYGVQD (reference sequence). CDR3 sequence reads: CASITSDPDEQFF. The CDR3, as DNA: TGCGCCAGCATTACTAGCGATCCGGATGAGCAGTTCTTC.

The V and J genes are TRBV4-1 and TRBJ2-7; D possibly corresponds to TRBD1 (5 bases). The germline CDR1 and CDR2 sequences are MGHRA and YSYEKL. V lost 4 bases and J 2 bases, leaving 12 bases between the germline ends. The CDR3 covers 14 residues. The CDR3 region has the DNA TGCGCCAGCAGCCGGGGCCTTACTACCTACGAGCAGTACTTC. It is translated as CASSRGLTTYEQYF.

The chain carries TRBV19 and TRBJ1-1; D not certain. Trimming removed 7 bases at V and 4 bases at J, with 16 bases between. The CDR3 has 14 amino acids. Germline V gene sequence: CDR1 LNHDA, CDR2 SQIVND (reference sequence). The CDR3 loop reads CASMSSSTGTEAFF. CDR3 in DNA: TGTGCCAGTATGTCCTCGTCGACGGGCACTGAAGCTTTCTTT. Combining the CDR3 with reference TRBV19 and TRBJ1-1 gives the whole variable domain DGGITQSPKYLFRKEGQNVTLSCEQNLNHDAMYWYRQDPGQGLRLIYYSQIVNDFQKGDIAEGYSVSREKKESFPLTVTSAQKNPTAFYLCASMSSSTGTEAFFGQGTRLTVV.

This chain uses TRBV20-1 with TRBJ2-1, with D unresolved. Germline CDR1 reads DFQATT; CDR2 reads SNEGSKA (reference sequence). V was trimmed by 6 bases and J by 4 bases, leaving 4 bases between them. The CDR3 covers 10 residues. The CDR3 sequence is CSAPYNEQFF. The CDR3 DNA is TGCAGTGCCCCTTACAATGAGCAGTTCTTC.